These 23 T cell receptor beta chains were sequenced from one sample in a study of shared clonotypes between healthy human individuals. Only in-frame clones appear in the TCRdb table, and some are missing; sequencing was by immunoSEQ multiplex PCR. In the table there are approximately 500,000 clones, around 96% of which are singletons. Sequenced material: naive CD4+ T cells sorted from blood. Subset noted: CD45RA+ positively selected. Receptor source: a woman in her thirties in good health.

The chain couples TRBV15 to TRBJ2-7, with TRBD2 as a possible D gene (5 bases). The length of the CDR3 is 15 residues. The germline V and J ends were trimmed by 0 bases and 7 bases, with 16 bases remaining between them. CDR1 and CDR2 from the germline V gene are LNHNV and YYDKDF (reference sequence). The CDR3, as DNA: TGTGCCACCAGCAGAGATCAGGCTGGGTGGAGGGAGCAGTACTTC. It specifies CATSRDQAGWREQYF.

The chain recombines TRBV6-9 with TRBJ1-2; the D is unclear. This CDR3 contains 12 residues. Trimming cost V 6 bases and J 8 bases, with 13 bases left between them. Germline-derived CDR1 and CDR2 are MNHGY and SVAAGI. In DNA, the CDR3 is TGTGCCAGCAGGAAGGACGGGTCGGGCTACACCTTC. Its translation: CASRKDGSGYTF.

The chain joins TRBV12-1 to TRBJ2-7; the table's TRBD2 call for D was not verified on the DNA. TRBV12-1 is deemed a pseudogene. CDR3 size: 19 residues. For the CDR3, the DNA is TGTGCCAGCAGCTTTGTCCCTGCCGGGACTAGCGGGAGTTCCTACGAGCAGTACTTC. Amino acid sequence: CASSFVPAGTSGSSYEQYF.

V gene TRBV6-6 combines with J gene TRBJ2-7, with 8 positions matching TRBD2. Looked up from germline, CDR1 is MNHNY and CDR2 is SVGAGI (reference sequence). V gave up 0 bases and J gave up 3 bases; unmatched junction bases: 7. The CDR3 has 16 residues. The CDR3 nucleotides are TGTGCCAGCAGTTACTCGACCAGCGGGAGAGGCTACGAGCAGTACTTC. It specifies CASSYSTSGRGYEQYF.

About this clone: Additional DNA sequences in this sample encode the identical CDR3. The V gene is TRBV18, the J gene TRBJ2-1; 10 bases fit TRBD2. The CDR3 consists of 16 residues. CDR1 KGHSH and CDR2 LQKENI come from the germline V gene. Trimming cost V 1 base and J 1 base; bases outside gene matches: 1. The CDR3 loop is CASSPLAGGSYNEQFF. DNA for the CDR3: TGTGCCAGCTCACCACTAGCGGGGGGATCCTACAATGAGCAGTTCTTC.

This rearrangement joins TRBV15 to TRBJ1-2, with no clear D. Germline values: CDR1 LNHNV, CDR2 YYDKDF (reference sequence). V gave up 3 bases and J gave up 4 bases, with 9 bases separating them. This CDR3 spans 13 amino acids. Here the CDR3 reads CATSRAEGYGYTF. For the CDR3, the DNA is TGTGCCACCAGCAGGGCCGAGGGCTATGGCTACACCTTC.

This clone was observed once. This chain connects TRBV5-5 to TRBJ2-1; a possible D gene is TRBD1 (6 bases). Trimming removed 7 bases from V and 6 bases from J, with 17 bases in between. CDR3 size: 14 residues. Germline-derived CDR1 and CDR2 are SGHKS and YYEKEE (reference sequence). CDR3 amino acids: CASGRERGFNEQFF. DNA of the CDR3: TGTGCCAGCGGGCGCGAGAGGGGGTTCAATGAGCAGTTCTTC. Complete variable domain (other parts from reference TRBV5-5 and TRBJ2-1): DAGVTQSPTHLIKTRGQQVTLRCSPISGHKSVSWYQQVLGQGPQFIFQYYEKEERGRGNFPDRFSARQFPNYSSELNVNALLLGDSALYLCASGRERGFNEQFFGPGTRLTVL.

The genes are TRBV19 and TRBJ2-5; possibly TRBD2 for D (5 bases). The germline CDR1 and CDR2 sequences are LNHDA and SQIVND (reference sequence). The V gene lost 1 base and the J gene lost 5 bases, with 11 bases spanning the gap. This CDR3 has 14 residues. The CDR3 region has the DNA TGTGCCAGTAGTATAGGCCCCCCGGGGGAGACCCAGTACTTC. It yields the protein CASSIGPPGETQYF.

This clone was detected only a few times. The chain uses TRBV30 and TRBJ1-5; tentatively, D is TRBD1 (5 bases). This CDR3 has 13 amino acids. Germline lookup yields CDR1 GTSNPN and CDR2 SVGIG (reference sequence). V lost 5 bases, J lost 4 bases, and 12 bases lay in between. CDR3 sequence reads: CAWAMGGNQPQHF. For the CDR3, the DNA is TGTGCCTGGGCGATGGGGGGGAATCAGCCCCAGCATTTT.

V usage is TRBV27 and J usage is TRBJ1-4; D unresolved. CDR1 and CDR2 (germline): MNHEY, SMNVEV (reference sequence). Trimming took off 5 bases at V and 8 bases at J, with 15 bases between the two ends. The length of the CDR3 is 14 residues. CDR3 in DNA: TGTGCCAGCAGTACGACAATCGTGAGGGAAAAACTGTTTTTT. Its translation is CASSTTIVREKLFF.

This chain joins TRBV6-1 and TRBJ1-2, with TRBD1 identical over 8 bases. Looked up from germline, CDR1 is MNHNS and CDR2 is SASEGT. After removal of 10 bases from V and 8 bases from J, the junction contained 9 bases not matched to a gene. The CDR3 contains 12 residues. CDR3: CATGGRGNGYTF. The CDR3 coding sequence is TGTGCCACAGGGGGCAGGGGAAACGGCTACACCTTC.

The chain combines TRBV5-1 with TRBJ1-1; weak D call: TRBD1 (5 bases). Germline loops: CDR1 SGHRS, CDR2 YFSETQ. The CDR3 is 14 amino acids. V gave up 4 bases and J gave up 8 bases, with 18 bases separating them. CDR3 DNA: TGCGCCAGCAGCCACGAGGGGATCCCCGGGGAAGCTTTCTTT. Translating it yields CASSHEGIPGEAFF.

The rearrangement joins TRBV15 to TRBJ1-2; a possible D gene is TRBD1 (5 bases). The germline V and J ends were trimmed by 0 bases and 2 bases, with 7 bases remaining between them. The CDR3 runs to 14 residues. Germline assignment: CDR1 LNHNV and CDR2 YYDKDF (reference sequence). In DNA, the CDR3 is TGTGCCACCAGCAGAGATAACAGGAACTATGGCTACACCTTC. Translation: CATSRDNRNYGYTF. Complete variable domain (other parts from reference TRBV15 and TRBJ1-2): DAMVIQNPRYQVTQFGKPVTLSCSQTLNHNVMYWYQQKSSQAPKLLFHYYDKDFNNEADTPDNFQSRRPNTSFCFLDIRSPGLGDTAMYLCATSRDNRNYGYTFGSGTRLTVV.

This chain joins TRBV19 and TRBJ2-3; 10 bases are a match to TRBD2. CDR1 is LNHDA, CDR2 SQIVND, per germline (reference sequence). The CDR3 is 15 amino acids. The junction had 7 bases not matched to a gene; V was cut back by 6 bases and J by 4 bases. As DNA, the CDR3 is TGTGCCAGTAGGGGACTAGCGCATGGGGCAGATACGCAGTATTTT. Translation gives CASRGLAHGADTQYF.

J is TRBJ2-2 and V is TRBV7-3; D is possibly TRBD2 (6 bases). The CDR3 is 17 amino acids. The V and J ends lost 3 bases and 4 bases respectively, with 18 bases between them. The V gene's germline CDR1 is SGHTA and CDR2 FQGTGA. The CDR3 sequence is CASSLGGAGFATGELFF. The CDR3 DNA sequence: TGTGCCAGCAGCTTGGGGGGTGCGGGTTTCGCCACCGGGGAGCTGTTTTTT.

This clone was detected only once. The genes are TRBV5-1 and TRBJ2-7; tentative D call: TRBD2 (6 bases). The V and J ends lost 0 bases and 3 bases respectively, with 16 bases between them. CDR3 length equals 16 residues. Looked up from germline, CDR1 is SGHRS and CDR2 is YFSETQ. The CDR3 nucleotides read TGCGCCAGCAGCTTGGGGCCGGGACTCGGCGTCTACGAGCAGTACTTC. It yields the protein CASSLGPGLGVYEQYF.

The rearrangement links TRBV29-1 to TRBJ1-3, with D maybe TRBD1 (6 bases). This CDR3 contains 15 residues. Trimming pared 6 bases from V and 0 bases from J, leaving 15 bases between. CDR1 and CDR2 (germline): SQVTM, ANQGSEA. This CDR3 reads CSVVETGYSGNTIYF. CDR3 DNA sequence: TGCAGCGTGGTAGAAACAGGGTACTCTGGAAACACCATATATTTT.

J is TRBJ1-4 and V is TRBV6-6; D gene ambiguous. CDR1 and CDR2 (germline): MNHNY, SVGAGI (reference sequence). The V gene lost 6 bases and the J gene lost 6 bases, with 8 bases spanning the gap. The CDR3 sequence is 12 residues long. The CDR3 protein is CASRKGYEKLFF. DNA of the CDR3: TGTGCCAGCAGGAAGGGATATGAAAAACTGTTTTTT.

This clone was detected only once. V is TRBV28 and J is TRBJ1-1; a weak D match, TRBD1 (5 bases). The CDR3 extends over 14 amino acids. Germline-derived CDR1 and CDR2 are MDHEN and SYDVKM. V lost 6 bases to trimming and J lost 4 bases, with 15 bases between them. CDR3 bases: TGTGCCAGCAGACTTTCCAGGGCGCCCACTGAAGCTTTCTTT. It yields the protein CASRLSRAPTEAFF.

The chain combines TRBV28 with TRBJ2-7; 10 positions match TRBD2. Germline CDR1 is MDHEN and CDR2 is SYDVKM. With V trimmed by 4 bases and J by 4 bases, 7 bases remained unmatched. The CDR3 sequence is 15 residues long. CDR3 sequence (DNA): TGTGCCAGCAGTTCTTCCGGGACTAGCGAATACGAGCAGTACTTC. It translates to CASSSSGTSEYEQYF.

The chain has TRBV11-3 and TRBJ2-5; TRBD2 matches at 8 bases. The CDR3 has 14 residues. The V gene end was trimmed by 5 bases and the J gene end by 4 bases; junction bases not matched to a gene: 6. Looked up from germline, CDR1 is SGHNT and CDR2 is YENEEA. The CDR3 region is CASSPGGPRETQYF. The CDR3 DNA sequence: TGTGCCAGCAGCCCGGGGGGGCCACGAGAGACCCAGTACTTC.

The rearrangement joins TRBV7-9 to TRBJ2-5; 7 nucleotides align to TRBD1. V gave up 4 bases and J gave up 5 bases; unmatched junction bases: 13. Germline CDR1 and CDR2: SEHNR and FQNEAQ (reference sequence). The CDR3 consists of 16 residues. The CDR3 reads CASSYPTTTGDETQYF. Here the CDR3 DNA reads TGTGCCAGCAGCTACCCAACTACTACAGGGGATGAGACCCAGTACTTC.

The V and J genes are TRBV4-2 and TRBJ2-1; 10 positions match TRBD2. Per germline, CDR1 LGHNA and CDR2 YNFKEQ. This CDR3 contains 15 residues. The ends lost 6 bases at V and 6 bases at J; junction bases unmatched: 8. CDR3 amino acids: CASREPASGSNEQFF. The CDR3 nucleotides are TGTGCCAGCAGGGAACCGGCTAGCGGGAGCAATGAGCAGTTCTTC.